Described below is a single TCR beta chain sequence and its context. The target antigen is unknown. The sample comes from a study of memory CD4+ T cells and cytomegalovirus serostatus. General study results and limits: About 40% of the roughly 160 known CMV-associated TCRbeta sequences appeared in CD4+ memory.

Germline CDR1 reads SEHNR; CDR2 reads FQNEAQ (reference sequence). This CDR3 region has 15 residues. The ends were cut back, 1 base at V and 5 bases at J, with 14 bases in the middle. Single viable CD3+CD4+CD8-CD45RO+ cells were sorted as the memory CD4+ T cells. CMV serostatus came from serum IgG against pp150, pp28, p38, p52. The repertoire was sequenced with immunoSEQ multiplex PCR; TCRdb's copy has only in-frame clones and lacks some. The repertoire holds approximately 23,000 clones, with 60% to 80% as singletons. This chain links TRBV7-9 with TRBJ1-1; D unresolved. The sequenced sample was memory CD4+ T cells from blood. This TCR was sampled from an adult in good health and CMV-seronegative. CDR3 nucleotides: TGTGCCAGCAGCTTAGGAGCGGGTTTAGGGACTGAAGCTTTCTTT. Its translation is CASSLGAGLGTEAFF.